Presented here are 17 T cell receptor beta chains from one specimen sequenced in a study of CD8 T cells in ankylosing spondylitis. TCRdb independently ran MiXCR on the 5' RACE reads; one entry per CDR3 protein. Among about 220,000 distinct CDR3 sequences listed, about 16% were seen once. These TCRs' antigens remain unknown. Study-wide findings and caveats: The study identified a TCR beta motif of 7 or 8 highly homologous variants that appeared characteristic of ankylosing spondylitis blood.

The sample consisted of blood, either unsorted or a sorted T cell fraction (not recorded which). These receptors originate from a male donor with ankylosing spondylitis.

The chain carries TRBV12-3 or TRBV12-4 and TRBJ2-3; D may be TRBD2 (5 bases). The CDR3 is 15 amino acids. Trimming left V 5 bases short and J 4 bases short, with 16 bases between. CDR3 nucleotide sequence: TGTGCCAGCAGTCCCGGCCGGGAAGGCGCAGATACGCAGTATTTT. Its translation is CASSPGREGADTQYF.

This clonotype was picked up a small number of times. The chain is built from TRBV5-5 and TRBJ1-1; unclear D gene. The CDR3 runs to 14 residues. Germline CDR1 SGHKS, CDR2 YYEKEE (reference sequence). The ends were cut back, 4 bases at V and 7 bases at J, with 17 bases in the middle. Here the CDR3 reads CASSDVELSSEAFF. The CDR3 DNA reads TGTGCCAGCAGCGACGTGGAACTAAGCAGTGAAGCTTTCTTT.

This clonotype has only a few counts. V and J are TRBV29-1 and TRBJ2-1; 8 nucleotides agree with TRBD1. The CDR3 consists of 12 residues. Losses at the gene ends were 8 bases for V and 13 bases for J; bases not matched to a gene: 13. CDR1 SQVTM and CDR2 ANQGSEA come from the germline V gene. Here the CDR3 reads CSISPGGKNQFF. The CDR3 DNA follows: TGCAGCATCAGTCCAGGGGGCAAGAATCAGTTCTTC.

This clonotype was recorded a few times. The chain has TRBV6-9 and TRBJ1-5; D is perhaps TRBD1 (6 bases). The CDR3 has 24 amino acids. Trimming removed 1 base from V and 0 bases from J, with 34 bases in between. Germline values: CDR1 MNHGY, CDR2 SVAAGI. The CDR3 spells CASSYFGRICSFWQGTYSNQPQHF. DNA of the CDR3: TGTGCCAGCAGTTATTTCGGGCGTATCTGTTCCTTTTGGCAGGGGACTTATAGCAATCAGCCCCAGCATTTT.

This clonotype was found a few times. V and J are TRBV4-3 and TRBJ2-7; TRBD1 matches 9 bases. Germline CDR1 is LGHNA and CDR2 is YSLEER. This CDR3 contains 15 residues. V was pared by 1 base and J by 6 bases, with 7 bases of the junction left unmatched. CDR3 sequence reads: CASSQARGQGGEQYF. CDR3 coding DNA: TGCGCCAGCAGCCAAGCAAGGGGACAGGGTGGCGAGCAGTACTTC.

J is TRBJ2-7 and V is TRBV7-3; D is ambiguous. Germline CDR1 and CDR2: SGHTA and FQGTGA. The CDR3 covers 14 residues. V gave up 4 bases and J gave up 2 bases, with 12 bases separating them. The CDR3 protein is CASSSLDGPYEQYF. In DNA form, the CDR3 reads TGTGCCAGCAGCTCCCTGGATGGTCCCTACGAGCAGTACTTC. Full variable domain (remainder filled in from reference TRBV7-3 and TRBJ2-7): GAGVSQTPSNKVTEKGKYVELRCDPISGHTALYWYRQSLGQGPEFLIYFQGTGAADDSGLPNDRFFAVRPEGSVSTLKIQRTERGDSAVYLCASSSLDGPYEQYFGPGTRLTVT.

This clonotype was counted ten times or more. This CDR3 reads CASSLQGRTNEQFF. The CDR3 nucleotides read TGCGCCAGCAGCTTACAGGGAAGGACCAATGAGCAGTTCTTC. The V gene is TRBV5-1, the J gene TRBJ2-1, with D maybe TRBD1 (6 bases). The CDR3 loop spans 14 amino acids. V was cut by 2 bases and J by 6 bases, with 12 bases left in between. The V gene's germline CDR1 is SGHRS and CDR2 YFSETQ.

V is TRBV6-4 and J is TRBJ2-3; no reliable D call. This CDR3 is 13 amino acids long. The V gene's germline CDR1 is MRHNA and CDR2 SNTAGT. V was cut by 2 bases and J by 2 bases, with 5 bases left in between. The CDR3 loop is CASSDLTTDTQYF. The CDR3 DNA sequence: TGTGCCAGCAGTGACCTTACCACAGATACGCAGTATTTT.

V gene TRBV4-3 combines with J gene TRBJ2-2; 7 nucleotides match TRBD2. The germline V gene has CDR1 LGHNA and CDR2 YSLEER. With 0 bases clipped from V and 0 bases from J, the junction kept 7 bases outside the gene matches. The CDR3 totals 18 residues. CDR3: CASSQEVPAGPNTGELFF. The CDR3 DNA is TGCGCCAGCAGCCAAGAGGTTCCAGCGGGGCCGAACACCGGGGAGCTGTTTTTT.

The chain has TRBV27 and TRBJ2-7; the match to TRBD1 covers 8 bases. This CDR3 has 15 residues. The trim removed 2 bases at V and 4 bases at J, leaving 7 bases unmatched. Germline-derived CDR1 and CDR2 are MNHEY and SMNVEV (reference sequence). The DNA for the CDR3 is TGTGCCAGCAGTTTAGGGCAGGGGGCCTGGTACGAGCAGTACTTC. Its translation: CASSLGQGAWYEQYF.

The rearrangement links TRBV27 to TRBJ2-1, with TRBD2 as a possible D gene (5 bases). The CDR3 consists of 14 residues. Germline loops: CDR1 MNHEY, CDR2 SMNVEV (reference sequence). Trimming took off 7 bases at V and 3 bases at J, with 13 bases between the two ends. The CDR3 sequence: CASKMGGLYNEQFF. The CDR3 DNA follows: TGTGCCAGCAAAATGGGCGGGCTCTACAATGAGCAGTTCTTC.

Concerning this clonotype: This could be a read error, since a much larger clone is one nucleotide away. This CDR3 is CASSFHYNEQFF. The CDR3 DNA follows: TGTGCCAGCAGTTTTCACTACAATGAGCAGTTCTTC. V and J are TRBV12-3 or TRBV12-4 and TRBJ2-1, with D hard to call. There are 12 residues in the CDR3. The V end lost 3 bases, the J end lost 3 bases, and 3 bases lay between the germline ends.

This clonotype was found a few times. The rearrangement joins TRBV20-1 to TRBJ1-5; possible D gene TRBD1, 6 bases. The CDR3 is made up of 17 amino acids. Germline V CDR1 and CDR2: DFQATT, SNEGSKA (reference sequence). V gave up 0 bases and J gave up 2 bases, with 17 bases separating them. In nucleotides, the CDR3 is TGCAGTGCTAGAGAGCGCCCTGGGGGCGCGGGCAATCAGCCCCAGCATTTT. Its protein product is CSARERPGGAGNQPQHF.

The genes are TRBV25-1 and TRBJ1-4; unclear D gene. This CDR3 is built from 14 residues. Trimming cost V 4 bases and J 2 bases, with 8 bases left between them. The germline CDR1 and CDR2 sequences are MGHDK and SYGVNS. The CDR3 region is CASSAVGTNEKLFF. The CDR3 region has the DNA TGTGCCAGCAGTGCGGTGGGGACTAATGAAAAACTGTTTTTT.

This clonotype occurred a few times. The gene calls are TRBV7-9 and TRBJ1-1; D perhaps matches TRBD1 (5 bases). There are 14 residues in the CDR3. Germline loops: CDR1 SEHNR, CDR2 FQNEAQ (reference sequence). Trimming removed 7 bases at V and 2 bases at J, with 14 bases between. CDR3 loop: CASKQEGLNTEAFF. The CDR3 DNA is TGTGCCAGCAAACAGGAGGGCCTCAACACTGAAGCTTTCTTT. Supplemented by reference TRBV7-9 and TRBJ1-1, the full variable domain reads DTGVSQNPRHKITKRGQNVTFRCDPISEHNRLYWYRQTLGQGPEFLTYFQNEAQLEKSRLLSDRFSAERPKGSFSTLEIQRTEQGDSAMYLCASKQEGLNTEAFFGQGTRLTVV.

J is TRBJ1-3 and V is TRBV30, with TRBD1 as a possible D gene (6 bases). Germline V CDR1 and CDR2: GTSNPN, SVGIG (reference sequence). V lost 4 bases, J lost 4 bases, and 8 bases lay in between. This CDR3 has 12 residues. CDR3 residues: CAWNRDGNTIYF. CDR3 coding DNA: TGTGCCTGGAACAGGGACGGAAACACCATATATTTT. Filled out from reference TRBV30 and TRBJ1-3, the complete variable domain reads SQTIHQWPATLVQPVGSPLSLECTVEGTSNPNLYWYRQAAGRGLQLLFYSVGIGQISSEVPQNLSASRPQDRQFILSSKKLLLSDSGFYLCAWNRDGNTIYFGEGSWLTVV.

This clonotype was observed a few times. The chain couples TRBV11-2 to TRBJ2-7; 12 nucleotides match TRBD2. CDR3 length: 14 amino acids. Germline V gene sequence: CDR1 SGHAT, CDR2 FQNNGV. V lost 5 bases and J lost 3; bases outside the gene matches: 2. The CDR3 here is CASSTSGGLYEQYF. CDR3 nucleotides: TGTGCCAGCAGCACTAGCGGGGGGCTCTACGAGCAGTACTTC.